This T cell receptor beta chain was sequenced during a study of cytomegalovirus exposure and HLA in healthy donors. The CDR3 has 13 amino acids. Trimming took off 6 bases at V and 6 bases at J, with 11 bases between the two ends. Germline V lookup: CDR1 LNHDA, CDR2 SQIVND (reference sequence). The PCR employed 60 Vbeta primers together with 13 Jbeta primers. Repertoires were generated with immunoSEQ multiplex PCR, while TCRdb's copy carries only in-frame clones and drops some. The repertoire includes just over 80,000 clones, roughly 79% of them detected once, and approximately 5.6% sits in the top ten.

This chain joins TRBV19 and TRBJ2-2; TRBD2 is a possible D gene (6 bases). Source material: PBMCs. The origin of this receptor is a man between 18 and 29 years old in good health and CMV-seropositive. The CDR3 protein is CASRPLASGELFF. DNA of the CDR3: TGTGCCAGTAGACCCCTAGCGTCCGGGGAGCTGTTTTTT.